The 21 T cell receptor beta chains given below trace back to one sample, sequenced in a study of CD8 T cells in Susac syndrome. The RNA input was roughly 0.45 to 1 ug, and it was reverse transcribed with random hexamers. TCRdb fed the immunoSEQ multiplex PCR reads into MiXCR, producing one record per CDR3 protein. This table has some 150,000 distinct CDR3 sequences, approximately 93% appearing once. Sequencing used CD8+ T cells from PBMCs. The receptor source for this set is a human donor in good health.

V usage is TRBV20-1 and J usage is TRBJ2-2, with 7 positions matching TRBD1. This CDR3 has 15 residues. In germline, CDR1 is DFQATT, CDR2 SNEGSKA (reference sequence). Losses at the gene ends were 0 bases for V and 4 bases for J; bases not matched to a gene: 5. The CDR3 loop is CSARDWDRATGELFF. CDR3 sequence (DNA): TGCAGTGCTAGAGATTGGGACAGAGCCACCGGGGAGCTGTTTTTT.

The gene calls are TRBV4-2 and TRBJ2-4; 7 nucleotides line up with TRBD2. Germline V lookup: CDR1 LGHNA, CDR2 YNFKEQ. The J segment lost 0 bases and the V segment lost 2 bases, leaving 10 bases of the junction unmatched. The CDR3 is made up of 18 amino acids. CDR3 DNA: TGTGCCAGCAGCCAACACCTTCTAGCGGAGCTAGCCAAAAACATTCAGTACTTC. Translated: CASSQHLLAELAKNIQYF.

This clonotype was detected only once. This chain connects TRBV30 to TRBJ2-7; 7 bases line up with TRBD2. The CDR3 has 15 amino acids. Germline V lookup: CDR1 GTSNPN, CDR2 SVGIG (reference sequence). V dropped 5 bases and J dropped 2; count of bases not matched to a gene: 12. In nucleotides, the CDR3 is TGTGCCTGGGCCGGCCCTAGCGGCCTTCCCTACGAGCAGTACTTC. Amino acid sequence: CAWAGPSGLPYEQYF.

This rearrangement joins TRBV30 to TRBJ2-1; a weak D match, TRBD2 (6 bases). Germline V CDR1 and CDR2: GTSNPN, SVGIG (reference sequence). The CDR3 is made up of 15 amino acids. V lost 2 bases and J lost 8, with 19 bases in between. CDR3 nucleotide sequence: TGTGCCTGGAGTTACGTCCCCCACGGGAGCGATGAGCAGTTCTTC. It encodes CAWSYVPHGSDEQFF.

The chain couples TRBV6-6 to TRBJ2-1; 11 bases are shared with TRBD1. The CDR3 sequence is 13 residues long. With 8 bases clipped from V and 3 bases from J, the junction kept 0 bases outside the gene matches. Germline V lookup: CDR1 MNHNY, CDR2 SVGAGI (reference sequence). DNA of the CDR3: TGTGCCAGCGGGACAGGGGGCTACAATGAGCAGTTCTTC. Encoded protein: CASGTGGYNEQFF.

This clonotype was picked up one time. The chain links TRBV27 to TRBJ2-7, with TRBD2 matching over 10 bases. The CDR3 sequence is 14 residues long. The trim removed 6 bases at V and 3 bases at J, leaving 5 bases unmatched. Germline lookup yields CDR1 MNHEY and CDR2 SMNVEV (reference sequence). The CDR3: CASSARTSGYEQYF. The CDR3 DNA follows: TGTGCCAGCAGCGCCAGGACTAGCGGCTACGAGCAGTACTTC.

The rearrangement links TRBV9 to TRBJ2-7; D ambiguous. Germline V CDR1 and CDR2: SGDLS, YYNGEE. V dropped 0 bases and J dropped 3 bases, with 13 bases sitting between them. This CDR3 spans 15 amino acids. The CDR3 loop is CASSVAGRENYEQYF. CDR3 bases: TGTGCCAGCAGCGTAGCGGGTCGAGAAAACTACGAGCAGTACTTC.

This rearrangement joins TRBV29-1 to TRBJ2-7; 10 bases match TRBD2. Losses at the gene ends were 6 bases for V and 1 base for J; bases not matched to a gene: 21. The CDR3 is made up of 19 amino acids. Germline V CDR1 and CDR2: SQVTM, ANQGSEA. The CDR3 nucleotides are TGCAGCGTCCATCTTCGGCTAGCGGGAGTATCTAGTATATCCTACGAGCAGTACTTC. It codes for CSVHLRLAGVSSISYEQYF.

The genes are TRBV6-2 or TRBV6-3 and TRBJ2-5, with TRBD2 matching 13 bases. With 6 bases clipped from V and 5 bases from J, the junction kept 12 bases outside the gene matches. The CDR3 spans 17 residues. Germline CDR1 and CDR2: MNHEY and SVGEGT. CDR3 sequence reads: CASRRRTSGGSGETQYF. In DNA form, the CDR3 reads TGTGCCAGCAGAAGAAGGACTAGCGGGGGCTCGGGGGAGACCCAGTACTTC.

The chain joins TRBV27 to TRBJ1-1, with unresolved D. Per the germline V gene, CDR1 is MNHEY and CDR2 is SMNVEV (reference sequence). This CDR3 has 14 residues. Deletions cut 5 bases from V and 3 bases from J, with 13 bases between. The CDR3 nucleotides are TGTGCCAGCAGTCCGCGCCGGGAGTACACTGAAGCTTTCTTT. Encoded protein: CASSPRREYTEAFF.

The chain employs TRBV12-5 and TRBJ2-5, with 12 bases fitting TRBD2. Per germline, CDR1 LGHNT and CDR2 FRNRAP. After removal of 8 bases from V and 5 bases from J, the junction contained 6 bases not matched to a gene. CDR3 length equals 14 residues. The CDR3 sequence is CASRLAGERETQYF. The CDR3 coding sequence is TGTGCTAGTCGACTAGCGGGAGAACGGGAGACCCAGTACTTC. The full variable domain, rest sourced from reference TRBV12-5 and TRBJ2-5, is DARVTQTPRHKVTEMGQEVTMRCQPILGHNTVFWYRQTMMQGLELLAYFRNRAPLDDSGMPKDRFSAEMPDATLATLKIQPSEPRDSAVYFCASRLAGERETQYFGPGTRLLVL.

The genes are TRBV27 and TRBJ2-1; D is possibly TRBD1 or TRBD2 (5 bases each). The V end lost 7 bases, the J end lost 6 bases, and 19 bases lay between the germline ends. The germline CDR1 and CDR2 sequences are MNHEY and SMNVEV (reference sequence). The CDR3 runs to 15 residues. The CDR3 bases are TGTGCCAGCATTCCTCTGAGGGAAGGGGCCAATGAGCAGTTCTTC. Residues: CASIPLREGANEQFF.

The rearrangement uses TRBV3-1 and TRBJ2-7; D is possibly TRBD1 (6 bases). Trimming pared 0 bases from V and 2 bases from J, leaving 11 bases between. Germline assignment: CDR1 LGHDT and CDR2 YNNKEL (reference sequence). The CDR3 runs to 15 residues. In nucleotides, the CDR3 is TGTGCCAGCAGCCAAGAATGGGGACAAGCCTACGAGCAGTACTTC. Its translation is CASSQEWGQAYEQYF.

The rearrangement joins TRBV12-3 or TRBV12-4 to TRBJ2-7; D possibly corresponds to TRBD1 (6 bases). V lost 3 bases and J lost 8, with 17 bases in between. The CDR3 sequence is 14 residues long. CDR3 sequence reads: CASSFTGLAFKQYF. Here the CDR3 DNA reads TGTGCCAGCAGTTTTACAGGGTTGGCCTTCAAGCAGTACTTC.

V gene TRBV5-1 combines with J gene TRBJ2-7; 7 bases are shared with TRBD1. CDR1 and CDR2 from the germline V gene are SGHRS and YFSETQ. The junction had 9 bases not matched to a gene; V was cut back by 7 bases and J by 2 bases. The CDR3 sequence is 14 residues long. CDR3 sequence (DNA): TGCGCCAGCCCACCGACAGGGAGTCCCTACGAGCAGTACTTC. Translating gives CASPPTGSPYEQYF.

The chain links TRBV20-1 to TRBJ2-3; no clear D gene. Germline-derived CDR1 and CDR2 are DFQATT and SNEGSKA (reference sequence). The CDR3 runs 16 residues. Trimming stripped 4 bases from V and 2 bases from J, with 19 bases between. This CDR3 is CSATSLALENTDTQYF. Written as DNA, the CDR3 is TGCAGTGCTACCTCGTTGGCGCTAGAGAACACAGATACGCAGTATTTT.

V usage is TRBV3-1 and J usage is TRBJ2-7; unclear D gene. Trimming took off 3 bases at V and 3 bases at J, with 12 bases between the two ends. CDR1 and CDR2 (germline): LGHDT, YNNKEL (reference sequence). The CDR3 is 14 residues long. The CDR3 spells CASSQGISLYEQYF. In nucleotides, the CDR3 is TGTGCCAGCAGCCAGGGGATCTCCCTCTACGAGCAGTACTTC.

The V and J genes are TRBV28 and TRBJ1-5; D uncertain. Trimming stripped 7 bases from V and 0 bases from J, with 10 bases between. Germline V lookup: CDR1 MDHEN, CDR2 SYDVKM. The CDR3 is 14 amino acids. The CDR3 coding sequence is TGTGCCAGCATTTTCGGATATAGCAATCAGCCCCAGCATTTT. This translates into CASIFGYSNQPQHF.

The V call is TRBV4-3, the J call TRBJ2-7; D not resolved. Germline V gene sequence: CDR1 LGHNA, CDR2 YSLEER. Trimming pared 3 bases from V and 0 bases from J, leaving 6 bases between. The CDR3 length is 13 residues. The CDR3 DNA reads as TGCGCCAGCAGCCATCGGAACTCCTACGAGCAGTACTTC. Translated, it gives CASSHRNSYEQYF.

V is TRBV20-1 and J is TRBJ2-3; D may be TRBD2 (6 bases). This CDR3 is 13 amino acids long. Trimming removed 1 base from V and 3 bases from J, with 8 bases in between. The germline CDR1 and CDR2 sequences are DFQATT and SNEGSKA (reference sequence). The CDR3 sequence: CSARVRGTDTQYF. The CDR3 DNA is TGCAGTGCTAGAGTTCGGGGGACAGATACGCAGTATTTT.

The V call is TRBV6-5, the J call TRBJ2-3; TRBD2 agrees at 7 bases. The CDR3 extends over 14 amino acids. With V trimmed by 5 bases and J by 7 bases, 9 bases remained unmatched. The germline V gene encodes CDR1 MNHEY and CDR2 SVGAGI. In nucleotides, the CDR3 is TGTGCCAGCAGTACACTAGCGTTCCCCCATACGCAGTATTTT. Amino acid sequence: CASSTLAFPHTQYF.